These T cell receptor beta chains were read from a single sample in a study of T cell changes during pregnancy in multiple sclerosis. Here immunoSEQ multiplex PCR was the method, and the copy in TCRdb shows in-frame clones only, minus some. The sample yields more than 95,000 clones, around 93% seen once. Source: peripheral blood, taken after pregnancy. The source of these receptors is a female donor with multiple sclerosis, enrolled in a pregnancy study. Both conserved end residues are part of each CDR3. The order of the fields is V gene, J gene, clone size, D gene, CDR3 protein, CDR3 DNA. The D gene is left open where the match is weak. Clone size appears in some rows only: once, few, many, or a class for an expanded clone.

TRBV4-2,TRBJ2-3,once,.,CASSQEGGRHTDTQYF,TGTGCCAGCAGCCAAGAGGGGGGGCGTCACACAGATACGCAGTATTTT
TRBV6-1,TRBJ2-2,.,.,CASPATGINTGELFF,TGTGCCAGCCCTGCGACGGGAATTAACACCGGGGAGCTGTTTTTT
TRBV4-1,TRBJ2-7,.,TRBD1,CASSQDGGTGGIWYEQYF,TGCGCCAGCAGCCAAGATGGGGGGACAGGGGGTATTTGGTACGAGCAGTACTTC
TRBV29-1,TRBJ2-3,once,.,CSVRGGDRWGSTDTQYF,TGCAGCGTGAGGGGGGGCGATCGATGGGGAAGCACAGATACGCAGTATTTT
TRBV5-8,TRBJ1-4,.,.,CASSLKAGTPNEKLFF,TGTGCCAGCAGCTTGAAAGCTGGGACACCCAATGAAAAACTGTTTTTT
TRBV6-4,TRBJ1-2,.,TRBD1,CASSTDRGYGYTF,TGTGCCAGCAGTACTGACAGGGGCTATGGCTACACCTTC
TRBV7-2,TRBJ2-3,once,TRBD2,CASSFGSGSKVDTQYF,TGTGCCAGCAGCTTCGGTAGCGGGAGTAAAGTAGATACGCAGTATTTT
TRBV19,TRBJ1-1,.,.,CASSETLNTEAFF,TGTGCCAGTAGCGAAACACTGAACACTGAAGCTTTCTTT
TRBV27,TRBJ2-3,once,TRBD2,CASSGRTSGSSDTQYF,TGTGCCAGCAGTGGGAGGACTAGCGGGAGTTCAGATACGCAGTATTTT
TRBV30,TRBJ2-3,.,.,CAWSVSGGRRTDTQYF,TGTGCCTGGAGTGTGTCCGGCGGGCGTCGCACAGATACGCAGTATTTT
TRBV11-2,TRBJ2-7,.,TRBD1,CASSFGTGNYEQYF,TGTGCCAGCAGCTTCGGGACAGGGAACTACGAGCAGTACTTC
TRBV28,TRBJ2-7,.,.,CASSLAGGSYEQYF,TGTGCCAGCAGTTTAGCAGGGGGGTCCTACGAGCAGTACTTC
TRBV30,TRBJ2-3,.,TRBD2,CAWSVFASGSTDTQYF,TGTGCCTGGAGTGTATTTGCTAGCGGGAGCACAGATACGCAGTATTTT
TRBV10-2,TRBJ1-4,.,.,CASRGGLDEKLFF,TGCGCCAGCAGGGGGGGGCTGGATGAAAAACTGTTTTTT